The subject of this entry is one T cell receptor (beta chain). This record belongs to a study of blood T cell repertoires in COVID-19. Assay used: immunoSEQ multiplex PCR; TCRdb lists only in-frame clones, some missing. The data hold a few hundred thousand clones, with more than 65% observed a single time. The sequenced sample consisted of peripheral blood. This TCR came from a woman between 18 and 29 years old with acute or convalescent COVID-19.

CDR3 in amino acids: CASSFGTGGSYGYTF. Here the CDR3 DNA reads TGTGCCAGCAGTTTCGGGACAGGGGGATCGTATGGCTACACCTTC. The chain links TRBV6-6 to TRBJ1-2; 11 nucleotides align to TRBD1. This CDR3 contains 15 residues. In germline, CDR1 is MNHNY, CDR2 SVGAGI (reference sequence). J lost 5 bases, V lost 4 bases, and 6 bases had no gene match.